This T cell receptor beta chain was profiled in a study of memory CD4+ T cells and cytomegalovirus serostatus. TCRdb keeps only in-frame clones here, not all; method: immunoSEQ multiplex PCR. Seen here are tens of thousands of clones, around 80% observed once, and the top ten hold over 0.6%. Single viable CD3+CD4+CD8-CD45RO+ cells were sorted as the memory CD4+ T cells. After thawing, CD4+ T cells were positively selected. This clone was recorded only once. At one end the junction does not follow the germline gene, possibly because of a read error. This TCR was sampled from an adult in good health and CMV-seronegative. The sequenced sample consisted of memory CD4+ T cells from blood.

CDR3 amino acids: CASSSAGNTIYF. Written as DNA, the CDR3 is TGTGCCAGTAGCTCCGCCGGAAACACCATATATTTT. V gene TRBV7-9 combines with J gene TRBJ1-3; D gene ambiguous. The CDR3 extends over 12 amino acids. Per germline, CDR1 SEHNR and CDR2 FQNEAQ (reference sequence).